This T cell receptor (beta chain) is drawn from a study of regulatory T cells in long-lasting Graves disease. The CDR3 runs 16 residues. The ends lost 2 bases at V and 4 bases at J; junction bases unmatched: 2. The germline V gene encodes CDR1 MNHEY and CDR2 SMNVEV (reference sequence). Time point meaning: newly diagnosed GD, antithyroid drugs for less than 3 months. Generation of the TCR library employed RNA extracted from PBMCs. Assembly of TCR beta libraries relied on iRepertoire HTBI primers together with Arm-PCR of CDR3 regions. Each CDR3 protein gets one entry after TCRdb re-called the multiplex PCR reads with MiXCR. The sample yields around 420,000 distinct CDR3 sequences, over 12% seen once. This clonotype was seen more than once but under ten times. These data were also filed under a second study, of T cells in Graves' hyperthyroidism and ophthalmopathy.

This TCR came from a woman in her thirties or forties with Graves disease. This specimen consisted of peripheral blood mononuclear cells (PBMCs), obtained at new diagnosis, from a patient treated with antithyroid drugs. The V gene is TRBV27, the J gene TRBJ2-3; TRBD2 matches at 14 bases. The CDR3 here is CASSLRLAGGADTQYF. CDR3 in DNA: TGTGCCAGCAGTTTAAGACTAGCGGGAGGGGCAGATACGCAGTATTTT.